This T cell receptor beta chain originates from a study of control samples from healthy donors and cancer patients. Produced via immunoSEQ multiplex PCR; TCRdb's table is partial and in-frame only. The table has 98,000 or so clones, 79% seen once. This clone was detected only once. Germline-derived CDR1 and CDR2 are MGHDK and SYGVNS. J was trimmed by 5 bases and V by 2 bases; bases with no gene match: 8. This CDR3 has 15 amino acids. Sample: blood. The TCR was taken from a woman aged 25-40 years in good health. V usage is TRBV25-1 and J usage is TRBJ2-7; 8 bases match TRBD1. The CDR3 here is CASSEAPDRVNEQYF. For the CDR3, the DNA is TGTGCCAGCAGTGAAGCCCCGGACAGGGTTAACGAGCAGTACTTC.